These 17 T cell receptor beta chains originate from one sample sequenced in a study of molecular identifiers for immune sequencing clone quantification. Via MiXCR, TCRdb re-called the PCR reads, giving one row per CDR3 protein. The sample has more than 85,000 distinct CDR3 sequences, 30% to 45% seen once; the top ten hold less than 10%. Material: naive CD8+ T cells from blood, with Jurkat cell RNA spiked in. The subset here: FACS-sorted CD8+CD4-CCR7+CD45RA+ naive T cells. The receptors here all came from a human donor in good health. Some libraries in this study had Jurkat cell RNA spiked in.

As for this clonotype: Germline is not matched at one junction end, which may reflect a read error. The CDR3 sequence: CASSQDDSTTETQYF. The CDR3 bases are TGCGCCAGCAGCCAAGATGACTCCACCACAGAAACGCAGTATTTT. The chain recombines TRBV4-3 with TRBJ2-3; D call uncertain. CDR1 LGHNA and CDR2 YSLEER come from the germline V gene. This CDR3 has 15 residues.

This clonotype was seen a handful of times. The rearrangement uses TRBV7-6 and TRBJ2-7; TRBD2 matches at 13 bases. This CDR3 is 14 amino acids long. Germline loops: CDR1 SGHVS, CDR2 FNYEAQ. V shed 5 bases and J 6 bases; nucleotides not matched to a gene: 4. The CDR3 region is CASSLGLAGAEQYF. The CDR3 DNA sequence: TGTGCCAGCAGCCTAGGACTAGCGGGAGCCGAGCAGTACTTC.

This clonotype was seen at least ten times. The chain couples TRBV2 to TRBJ2-4, with TRBD1 matching 9 bases. Germline CDR1 and CDR2: SNHLY and FYNNEI. This CDR3 is 16 amino acids long. Germline trimming cut 4 bases from V and 5 bases from J; bases unmatched to any gene: 9. CDR3 sequence: CASSGNRGRGENIQYF. The CDR3 DNA is TGTGCCAGCAGTGGAAACAGGGGGCGGGGAGAAAACATTCAGTACTTC.

In regard to this clonotype: A much bigger clone sits one base away, suggesting this may be a read error. This rearrangement joins TRBV6-1 to TRBJ2-2, with 7 positions matching TRBD2. In germline, CDR1 is MNHNS, CDR2 SASEGT. There are 16 residues in the CDR3. Here the CDR3 reads CASSPKPGGDTGGLFF. Written as DNA, the CDR3 is TGTGCCAGCAGTCCGAAACCGGGAGGTGACACCGGGGGGCTGTTTTTT.

To note about this clonotype: A clone one base away is much larger, so this may be a read error. The CDR3 ends on some other residue instead of the conserved phenylalanine or tryptophan, so this is likely a read error. The chain joins TRBV29-1 to TRBJ2-5; D is perhaps TRBD1 (5 bases). The CDR3 sequence is 13 residues long. Deletions cut 4 bases from V and 1 base from J, with 10 bases between. Germline V gene lookup returns CDR1 SQVTM and CDR2 ANQGSEA. The CDR3 protein is CSVVSGAQETQYI. The CDR3 region has the DNA TGCAGCGTTGTCTCTGGGGCCCAAGAGACCCAGTACATC.

This clonotype was picked up a small number of times. This rearrangement joins TRBV7-2 to TRBJ1-5; TRBD1 aligns across 12 bases. The V gene end was trimmed by 8 bases and the J gene end by 0 bases; junction bases not matched to a gene: 8. CDR3 length: 17 residues. CDR1 SGHTA and CDR2 FQGNSA come from the germline V gene. CDR3 sequence: CASLPGQGAHSNQPQHF. The CDR3 DNA is TGTGCCAGCTTACCGGGACAGGGGGCTCATAGCAATCAGCCCCAGCATTTT.

This clonotype was seen a handful of times. CDR3 nucleotide sequence: TGTGCCAGCAGCTCCGACGAGACCCTTCACAATGAGCAGTTCTTC. As protein: CASSSDETLHNEQFF. V gene TRBV7-9 combines with J gene TRBJ2-1, with no clear D. Trimming removed 4 bases at V and 5 bases at J, with 15 bases between. This CDR3 has 15 residues. Germline CDR1 and CDR2: SEHNR and FQNEAQ (reference sequence).

With regard to this clonotype: A junction boundary mismatches the germline segment, possibly from a read error. V and J are TRBV7-9 and TRBJ2-3; no clear D. The CDR3 sequence is 14 residues long. Germline V CDR1 and CDR2: SEHNR, FQNEAQ (reference sequence). CDR3 sequence reads: CASSNPPYTDTQNF. Here the CDR3 DNA reads TGTGCCAGCTCCAACCCCCCTTACACAGATACGCAGAATTTT.

Note on this clonotype: This may come from a read error, since a much larger clone is one base off. The chain couples TRBV6-6 to TRBJ2-7; D unclear. The V end lost 4 bases, the J end lost 7 bases, and 17 bases lay between the germline ends. The CDR3 covers 14 residues. Germline-derived CDR1 and CDR2 are MNHNY and SVGAGI (reference sequence). CDR3 loop: CASSCDHPRDEQYF. CDR3 nucleotide sequence: TGTGCCAGCAGTTGCGACCATCCCCGAGATGAGCAGTACTTC.

With respect to this clonotype: This may be a read error: a much more frequent sequence differs by one nucleotide. The chain carries TRBV6-5 and TRBJ2-5; 8 positions agree with TRBD1. Germline V gives CDR1 MNHEY, CDR2 SVGAGI. CDR3 size: 15 residues. The V segment lost 2 bases and the J segment 9 bases; nucleotides outside the gene matches: 11. This CDR3 reads CASSYVQGAREPQYF. For the CDR3, the DNA is TGTGCCAGCAGTTACGTGCAGGGGGCGCGTGAGCCCCAGTACTTC.

This clonotype was found many times. The rearrangement joins TRBV27 to TRBJ2-3, with TRBD2 identical over 13 bases. V gave up 5 bases and J gave up 5 bases; unmatched junction bases: 10. CDR1 is MNHEY, CDR2 SMNVEV, per germline (reference sequence). The CDR3 consists of 17 residues. The CDR3 sequence is CASSPWTSGSLIDTQYF. The CDR3 DNA reads as TGTGCCAGCAGTCCATGGACTAGCGGGAGTTTGATAGATACGCAGTATTTT.

The V and J genes are TRBV4-1 and TRBJ2-3; 8 bases fit TRBD2. The length of the CDR3 is 15 residues. CDR1 is MGHRA, CDR2 YSYEKL, per germline. V lost 0 bases, J lost 3 bases, and 2 bases stayed unmatched. CDR3 coding DNA: TGCGCCAGCAGCCAAGAAAGCGGGAGAACAGATACGCAGTATTTT. Translated: CASSQESGRTDTQYF.

The chain recombines TRBV28 with TRBJ1-5; D gene unclear. The CDR3 covers 16 residues. The V end lost 1 base, the J end lost 0 bases, and 10 bases lay between the germline ends. From germline, CDR1 is MDHEN and CDR2 SYDVKM. The CDR3 nucleotides are TGTGCCAGCAGTTTATACCTCAAACGTAGCAATCAGCCCCAGCATTTT. This gives the protein CASSLYLKRSNQPQHF.

With regard to this clonotype: This may come from a read error, since a much larger clone is one base off. The chain uses TRBV11-2 and TRBJ2-4; D may correspond to TRBD1 or TRBD2 (5 bases each). This CDR3 has 16 residues. Germline loops: CDR1 SGHAT, CDR2 FQNNGV. CDR3 sequence reads: CASSFWDPEAKNNQYF. In DNA, the CDR3 is TGTGCCAGCAGCTTCTGGGACCCCGAAGCCAAAAACAATCAGTACTTC.

This clonotype was counted only a few times. The rearrangement joins TRBV6-5 to TRBJ1-2, with D hard to call. The CDR3 sequence is 11 residues long. V was clipped by 4 bases and J by 7 bases, with 7 bases between them. Germline V gene lookup returns CDR1 MNHEY and CDR2 SVGAGI. CDR3 DNA sequence: TGTGCCAGCAGTTCTGCTGCTGGCTACACCTTC. Translating it yields CASSSAAGYTF.

The chain joins TRBV14 to TRBJ2-4, with D perhaps TRBD1 (5 bases). Germline-derived CDR1 and CDR2 are SGHDN and FVKESK. This CDR3 spans 16 amino acids. With 0 bases removed from V and 7 bases from J, the gap between germline ends came to 16 bases. The CDR3 region is CASSQEIGVRRNIQYF. CDR3 sequence (DNA): TGTGCCAGCAGCCAAGAAATAGGGGTTCGTCGTAACATTCAGTACTTC.

V is TRBV7-8 and J is TRBJ2-3; D gene ambiguous. The CDR3 contains 12 residues. Trimming shortened V by 1 base and J by 5 bases, and 4 bases separated the two germline ends. The germline V gene encodes CDR1 SGHVS and CDR2 FQNEAQ. In nucleotides, the CDR3 is TGTGCCAGCAGCTTAGTCATAGATACGCAGTATTTT. Translating it yields CASSLVIDTQYF.